These 27 T cell receptor beta chains originate from one sample sequenced in a study of cytomegalovirus exposure and HLA in healthy donors. Amplification used 60 Vbeta primers and 13 Jbeta primers. Method: immunoSEQ multiplex PCR; TCRdb's copy keeps in-frame clones and lacks some. The clone table shows about 140,000 clones, with the ten largest holding about 2.2%. What was sequenced was PBMCs. These receptors were taken from a woman aged 18-29 years in good health and CMV-seronegative.

The V gene is TRBV29-1, the J gene TRBJ2-5; no clear D gene. The germline V and J ends were trimmed by 2 bases and 1 base, with 8 bases remaining between them. This CDR3 is 13 amino acids long. Germline CDR1 and CDR2: SQVTM and ANQGSEA. The CDR3 region has the DNA TGCAGCGTTGAAAAGGCGGCCCAAGAGACCCAGTACTTC. Encoded protein: CSVEKAAQETQYF.

The chain carries TRBV7-2 and TRBJ2-5; TRBD2 matches 12 bases. CDR3 size: 16 residues. Germline CDR1 and CDR2: SGHTA and FQGNSA. The junction had 7 bases not matched to a gene; V was cut back by 4 bases and J by 4 bases. CDR3 residues: CASSSRLAGALETQYF. DNA for the CDR3: TGTGCCAGCAGCTCCAGACTAGCGGGGGCATTAGAGACCCAGTACTTC.

The rearrangement joins TRBV7-6 to TRBJ2-1, with 10 bases lining up with TRBD2. J was trimmed by 7 bases and V by 4 bases; bases with no gene match: 13. CDR1 is SGHVS, CDR2 FNYEAQ, per germline. This CDR3 spans 17 amino acids. CDR3 sequence (DNA): TGTGCCAGCAGCTCAGGCCCCCTAGCGGGAGCTTTGAATGAGCAGTTCTTC. Amino acid sequence: CASSSGPLAGALNEQFF.

This chain connects TRBV2 to TRBJ2-1; no clear D. This CDR3 is built from 15 residues. V was cut by 6 bases and J by 0 bases, with 12 bases left in between. Germline assignment: CDR1 SNHLY and CDR2 FYNNEI. CDR3 sequence (DNA): TGTGCCAGCAGGTCCCTTGATAGCTCCTACAATGAGCAGTTCTTC. Translation gives CASRSLDSSYNEQFF. Full variable domain (remainder filled in from reference TRBV2 and TRBJ2-1): EPEVTQTPSHQVTQMGQEVILRCVPISNHLYFYWYRQILGQKVEFLVSFYNNEISEKSEIFDDQFSVERPDGSNFTLKIRSTKLEDSAMYFCASRSLDSSYNEQFFGPGTRLTVL.

The J gene is TRBJ2-1, the V gene TRBV20-1; no definite D call. The germline CDR1 and CDR2 sequences are DFQATT and SNEGSKA (reference sequence). Trimming left V 0 bases short and J 8 bases short, with 5 bases between. The CDR3 runs 11 residues. The CDR3 nucleotides read TGCAGTGCTAGAGATCGGGATGAGCAGTTCTTC. It specifies CSARDRDEQFF.

The V and J genes are TRBV4-1 and TRBJ1-1, with 8 bases identical to TRBD1. The CDR3 is 14 residues long. The V gene end was trimmed by 3 bases and the J gene end by 2 bases; junction bases not matched to a gene: 2. CDR1 is MGHRA and CDR2 is YSYEKL in the germline V gene. CDR3 residues: CASSHGQGNTEAFF. The CDR3 nucleotides read TGCGCCAGCAGCCACGGACAGGGAAACACTGAAGCTTTCTTT.

The chain carries TRBV18 and TRBJ2-6; D might be TRBD2 (5 bases). V was shortened by 4 bases and J by 1 base, with 8 bases between the two germline ends. The CDR3 is 15 residues long. In germline, CDR1 is KGHSH, CDR2 LQKENI. CDR3 DNA: TGTGCCAGCTCACTAGGGAGTTCTGGGGCCAACGTCCTGACTTTC. Protein: CASSLGSSGANVLTF.

Notes on this clone: The same CDR3 also results from other DNA sequences found in this sample. The chain links TRBV23-1 to TRBJ1-1; 7 nucleotides agree with TRBD1. TRBV23-1 is reported as an ORF; its role is uncertain. This CDR3 has 18 residues. After removal of 0 bases from V and 0 bases from J, the junction contained 10 bases not matched to a gene. Here the CDR3 reads CASSQSRKGGGLNTEAFF. DNA of the CDR3: TGCGCCAGCAGTCAATCCAGAAAAGGGGGCGGTTTGAACACTGAAGCTTTCTTT.

The J gene is TRBJ1-1, the V gene TRBV5-1, with D perhaps TRBD1 (5 bases). The CDR3 is 13 amino acids. Trimming left V 1 base short and J 1 base short, with 5 bases between. Germline CDR1 reads SGHRS; CDR2 reads YFSETQ. The CDR3 here is CASSLTGNTEAFF. CDR3 nucleotide sequence: TGCGCCAGCAGCTTGACAGGGAACACTGAAGCTTTCTTT.

The V and J genes are TRBV18 and TRBJ2-5; weak D call: TRBD2 (6 bases). The CDR3 sequence is 15 residues long. The germline V and J ends were trimmed by 0 bases and 3 bases, with 11 bases remaining between them. Germline CDR1 is KGHSH and CDR2 is LQKENI. The CDR3 DNA is TGTGCCAGCTCACCACCGGAGGGCCTAGAAGAGACCCAGTACTTC. Amino acid sequence: CASSPPEGLEETQYF.

This chain links TRBV18 with TRBJ1-1; no clear D gene. The CDR3 length is 18 residues. CDR1 is KGHSH, CDR2 LQKENI, per germline. V was clipped by 0 bases and J by 11 bases, with 28 bases between them. CDR3 nucleotide sequence: TGTGCCAGCTCACCACCGGTCGAGGGTGCTGCTCCGTGGGGTTGGGCTTTCTTT. Translation gives CASSPPVEGAAPWGWAFF.

The rearrangement joins TRBV7-2 to TRBJ2-5; D gene unclear. The CDR3 runs 12 residues. Germline V gene lookup returns CDR1 SGHTA and CDR2 FQGNSA. The V and J ends lost 5 bases and 5 bases respectively, with 9 bases between them. CDR3 bases: TGTGCCAGCAGCCGAACCTATGAGACCCAGTACTTC. The encoded protein is CASSRTYETQYF. The variable domain in full, with the rest retrieved from reference TRBV7-2 and TRBJ2-5, is GAGVSQSPSNKVTEKGKDVELRCDPISGHTALYWYRQSLGQGLEFLIYFQGNSAPDKSGLPSDRFSAERTGGSVSTLTIQRTQQEDSAVYLCASSRTYETQYFGPGTRLLVL.

The chain has TRBV5-1 and TRBJ2-2; 10 bases match TRBD1. The CDR3 consists of 14 residues. CDR1 and CDR2 (germline): SGHRS, YFSETQ. V shed 4 bases, J shed 5 bases, and the junction held 2 bases outside the gene matches. In nucleotides, the CDR3 is TGCGCCAGCAGCCGGGGACAGGGGACCGGGGAGCTGTTTTTT. Translated, it gives CASSRGQGTGELFF.

The V call is TRBV5-8, the J call TRBJ2-1; D ambiguous. In germline, CDR1 is SGHTS, CDR2 YDEGEE. The V end was cut by 3 bases, the J end by 4 bases, with 2 bases between. The CDR3 is made up of 11 amino acids. The CDR3, as DNA: TGTGCCAGCAGCTCGTACAATGAGCAGTTCTTC. It is translated as CASSSYNEQFF.

V is TRBV30 and J is TRBJ1-5, with D perhaps TRBD1 (6 bases). CDR1 and CDR2 from the germline V gene are GTSNPN and SVGIG (reference sequence). Trimming took 0 bases from V and 2 from J, leaving 14 bases between them. The CDR3 has 16 amino acids. For the CDR3, the DNA is TGTGCCTGGAGTGTACCCACAGGGTCCGGCAATCAGCCCCAGCATTTT. Translating it yields CAWSVPTGSGNQPQHF.

CDR3 loop: CASSQMGQGLYSNQPQHF. The CDR3 bases are TGCGCCAGCAGCCAAATGGGACAGGGTTTATATAGCAATCAGCCCCAGCATTTT. The chain carries TRBV4-1 and TRBJ1-5, with 9 bases matching TRBD1. This CDR3 contains 18 residues. Looked up from germline, CDR1 is MGHRA and CDR2 is YSYEKL. V shed 2 bases and J 0 bases; nucleotides not matched to a gene: 8.

The gene calls are TRBV4-2 and TRBJ2-7; 8 nucleotides agree with TRBD2. The CDR3 has 15 residues. V shed 2 bases, J shed 2 bases, and the junction held 5 bases outside the gene matches. Germline values: CDR1 LGHNA, CDR2 YNFKEQ. CDR3: CASSQSPGGPYEQYF. CDR3 nucleotide sequence: TGTGCCAGCAGCCAATCCCCGGGAGGGCCCTACGAGCAGTACTTC.

The chain combines TRBV19 with TRBJ2-4; a possible D gene is TRBD2 (5 bases). V was clipped by 5 bases and J by 3 bases, with 17 bases between them. The CDR3 has 16 amino acids. Germline V gene sequence: CDR1 LNHDA, CDR2 SQIVND (reference sequence). The CDR3 reads CASSLRARLGKNIQYF. The CDR3 DNA sequence: TGTGCCAGTAGTCTGAGGGCGCGGCTAGGCAAAAACATTCAGTACTTC.

V usage is TRBV7-9 and J usage is TRBJ2-3; D is unclear. Trimming pared 3 bases from V and 2 bases from J, leaving 9 bases between. In germline, CDR1 is SEHNR, CDR2 FQNEAQ (reference sequence). The CDR3 loop spans 14 amino acids. For the CDR3, the DNA is TGTGCCAGCAGCTTTAGTGGAGTCACAGATACGCAGTATTTT. Translating it yields CASSFSGVTDTQYF.

The genes are TRBV5-4 and TRBJ2-1, with a tentative D call TRBD2 (6 bases). The CDR3 is 15 amino acids. CDR1 SGHNT and CDR2 YYREEE come from the germline V gene (reference sequence). V was clipped by 2 bases and J by 6 bases, with 15 bases between them. The CDR3 loop is CASSLTGAAANEQFF. CDR3 DNA: TGTGCCAGCAGCTTAACGGGAGCAGCCGCCAATGAGCAGTTCTTC.

A word on this clone: The same CDR3 can be traced to other DNA sequences in this sample. The rearrangement joins TRBV4-2 to TRBJ2-6; TRBD1 aligns across 9 bases. Germline values: CDR1 LGHNA, CDR2 YNFKEQ. J gave up 0 bases and V 4 bases, and 7 bases lay outside the gene matches. The CDR3 is made up of 18 amino acids. The CDR3 here is CASSPQTGGTSGANVLTF. CDR3 nucleotide sequence: TGTGCCAGCAGCCCCCAGACAGGGGGGACCTCTGGGGCCAACGTCCTGACTTTC.

The genes are TRBV19 and TRBJ1-5; 9 nucleotides line up with TRBD1. Per germline, CDR1 LNHDA and CDR2 SQIVND (reference sequence). The trim removed 6 bases at V and 5 bases at J, leaving 8 bases unmatched. The CDR3 is 15 residues long. CDR3 coding DNA: TGTGCCAGTAGAATAAGGACAGGGGCTGATCAGCCCCAGCATTTT. Its translation: CASRIRTGADQPQHF.

The rearrangement links TRBV2 to TRBJ2-2, with D tentatively TRBD2 (6 bases). Germline V gene lookup returns CDR1 SNHLY and CDR2 FYNNEI. Between the trimmed V and J ends, which lost 7 bases and 2 bases, there was a span of 11 bases. This CDR3 contains 14 residues. CDR3 amino acids: CASKAGLNTGELFF. CDR3 sequence (DNA): TGTGCCAGCAAGGCGGGACTCAACACCGGGGAGCTGTTTTTT. Full variable domain (outside the CDR3, taken from reference TRBV2 and TRBJ2-2): EPEVTQTPSHQVTQMGQEVILRCVPISNHLYFYWYRQILGQKVEFLVSFYNNEISEKSEIFDDQFSVERPDGSNFTLKIRSTKLEDSAMYFCASKAGLNTGELFFGEGSRLTVL.

The rearrangement joins TRBV19 to TRBJ2-2, with unresolved D. The CDR3 is 15 residues long. The germline V gene encodes CDR1 LNHDA and CDR2 SQIVND (reference sequence). Deletions cut 4 bases from V and 4 bases from J, with 13 bases between. CDR3 in amino acids: CASSNFATGTGELFF. The CDR3 DNA is TGTGCCAGTAGTAATTTCGCCACGGGCACCGGGGAGCTGTTTTTT.

J is TRBJ1-1 and V is TRBV7-8, with a weak D call TRBD1 (5 bases). The CDR3 runs 15 residues. Germline V gene lookup returns CDR1 SGHVS and CDR2 FQNEAQ. The germline V and J ends were trimmed by 6 bases and 4 bases, with 18 bases remaining between them. Here the CDR3 DNA reads TGTGCCAGCAGGTTTAGCGGAGCCCAGGGCACTGAAGCTTTCTTT. This encodes CASRFSGAQGTEAFF. Full variable domain (remainder filled in from reference TRBV7-8 and TRBJ1-1): GAGVSQSPRYKVAKRGQDVALRCDPISGHVSLFWYQQALGQGPEFLTYFQNEAQLDKSGLPSDRFFAERPEGSVSTLKIQRTQQEDSAVYLCASRFSGAQGTEAFFGQGTRLTVV.

The genes are TRBV30 and TRBJ2-1; TRBD2 aligns across 9 bases. V dropped 0 bases and J dropped 2; count of bases not matched to a gene: 11. Germline V lookup: CDR1 GTSNPN, CDR2 SVGIG (reference sequence). The CDR3 extends over 18 amino acids. As DNA, the CDR3 is TGTGCCTGGAGTGTACGAGGGGCGGGAGGGCTCCCCTACAATGAGCAGTTCTTC. Its translation is CAWSVRGAGGLPYNEQFF.

The V and J genes are TRBV19 and TRBJ1-1; D not certain. The CDR3 has 13 residues. V lost 5 bases to trimming and J lost 1 base, with 8 bases between them. CDR1 is LNHDA and CDR2 is SQIVND in the germline V gene (reference sequence). The CDR3 DNA is TGTGCCAGTAGTGTAGCAGGGAACACTGAAGCTTTCTTT. Amino acid sequence: CASSVAGNTEAFF.